Each of the 20 T cell receptor beta chains below was sequenced from the same sample in a study of blood T cell repertoires in COVID-19. Produced via immunoSEQ multiplex PCR; TCRdb's table is partial and in-frame only. The sample consists of some 250,000 clones, 86% of them appearing once. The sample was peripheral blood. Source of these receptors: a woman in her thirties who had recovered from COVID-19.

V gene TRBV4-2 combines with J gene TRBJ1-1; D is perhaps TRBD1 (6 bases). The V gene lost 4 bases and the J gene lost 1 base, with 19 bases spanning the gap. Germline V gene sequence: CDR1 LGHNA, CDR2 YNFKEQ. The CDR3 spans 17 residues. CDR3 in amino acids: CASSPSPKLQGNTEAFF. The CDR3 DNA reads TGTGCCAGCAGCCCCAGCCCGAAATTACAGGGGAACACTGAAGCTTTCTTT.

This sequence joins TRBV5-5 and TRBJ1-1; perhaps TRBD1 as D (6 bases). The CDR3 sequence is 11 residues long. V gave up 1 base and J gave up 11 bases, with 9 bases separating them. The germline gives CDR1 SGHKS, CDR2 YYEKEE (reference sequence). The CDR3 nucleotides read TGTGCCAGCAGCTTGTCCCAGGGGGCTTTCTTT. Its translation is CASSLSQGAFF.

The V gene is TRBV15, the J gene TRBJ2-3, with 9 bases that match TRBD1. Germline-derived CDR1 and CDR2 are LNHNV and YYDKDF (reference sequence). This CDR3 has 17 residues. Trimming took 6 bases from V and 3 from J; bases not matched to a gene: 13. CDR3 loop: CATSSPGTGTETDTQYF. The DNA for the CDR3 is TGTGCCACCAGTAGCCCCGGGACAGGGACGGAGACAGATACGCAGTATTTT.

The chain links TRBV2 to TRBJ1-5, with 7 positions matching TRBD1. With V trimmed by 5 bases and J by 3 bases, 7 bases remained unmatched. The CDR3 sequence is 15 residues long. Per the germline V gene, CDR1 is SNHLY and CDR2 is FYNNEI. For the CDR3, the DNA is TGTGCCAGCAGTCGGGACAGCGGAGACAATCAGCCCCAGCATTTT. Translating gives CASSRDSGDNQPQHF. The full variable domain, completed using reference TRBV2 and TRBJ1-5, is EPEVTQTPSHQVTQMGQEVILRCVPISNHLYFYWYRQILGQKVEFLVSFYNNEISEKSEIFDDQFSVERPDGSNFTLKIRSTKLEDSAMYFCASSRDSGDNQPQHFGDGTRLSIL.

The chain uses TRBV5-1 and TRBJ1-5; TRBD1 agrees at 7 bases. The ends lost 2 bases at V and 1 base at J; junction bases unmatched: 3. The CDR3 runs to 15 residues. The germline V gene has CDR1 SGHRS and CDR2 YFSETQ. The chain's CDR3 is CASSLQGKSNQPQHF. CDR3 DNA sequence: TGCGCCAGCAGCTTACAGGGGAAGAGCAATCAGCCCCAGCATTTT.

V gene TRBV11-2 combines with J gene TRBJ1-2, with TRBD1 matching over 9 bases. Trimming cost V 1 base and J 6 bases; bases outside gene matches: 12. The CDR3 extends over 17 amino acids. CDR1 and CDR2 from the germline V gene are SGHAT and FQNNGV. The CDR3: CASSLGDRVAFLHGYTF. The DNA for the CDR3 is TGTGCCAGCAGCTTAGGGGACAGGGTTGCATTTCTTCATGGCTACACCTTC.

The chain employs TRBV3-1 (or the pseudogene TRBV3-2) and TRBJ2-5; D is perhaps TRBD2 (6 bases). CDR1 LGHDT and CDR2 YNNKEL come from the germline V gene (reference sequence). CDR3 size: 15 residues. Deletions cut 0 bases from V and 2 bases from J, with 10 bases between. As DNA, the CDR3 is TGTGCCAGCAGCCAAGACCTGGCGGGGCAAGAGACCCAGTACTTC. It codes for CASSQDLAGQETQYF.

This chain's CDR3 is CASRDIGAKNIQYF. CDR3 nucleotide sequence: TGTGCCAGCAGGGACATTGGGGCCAAAAACATTCAGTACTTC. V usage is TRBV2 and J usage is TRBJ2-4; D is possibly TRBD1 (5 bases). CDR1 SNHLY and CDR2 FYNNEI come from the germline V gene. The CDR3 extends over 14 amino acids. V was clipped by 6 bases and J by 1 base, with 10 bases between them.

V is TRBV6-6 and J is TRBJ1-4, with TRBD1 identical over 8 bases. The CDR3 runs 14 residues. The germline V gene encodes CDR1 MNHNY and CDR2 SVGAGI (reference sequence). Trimming at V came to 6 bases and at J to 7 bases, leaving 7 bases not matched to a gene. The CDR3 region is CASSTDREGEKLFF. The CDR3 coding sequence is TGTGCCAGCAGCACGGACAGGGAGGGTGAAAAACTGTTTTTT.

This clone appeared once. V usage is TRBV30 and J usage is TRBJ2-3; 8 bases match TRBD1. Germline-derived CDR1 and CDR2 are GTSNPN and SVGIG (reference sequence). The J segment lost 4 bases and the V segment lost 2 bases, leaving 14 bases of the junction unmatched. The CDR3 extends over 17 amino acids. For the CDR3, the DNA is TGTGCCTGGAGTCCAGCCCCCCCGACAGGGGTCCCAGATACGCAGTATTTT. Amino acid sequence: CAWSPAPPTGVPDTQYF.

The chain employs TRBV6-5 and TRBJ2-1; no clear D gene. CDR3 length equals 13 residues. V lost 4 bases and J lost 4, with 8 bases in between. Germline loops: CDR1 MNHEY, CDR2 SVGAGI. CDR3 loop: CASSSTPYNEQFF. The CDR3 DNA follows: TGTGCCAGCAGTTCGACACCATACAATGAGCAGTTCTTC.

DNA for the CDR3: TGTGCCAGCACCCGGCGAGCGGGCACCCAAGAGACCCAGTACTTC. Its protein product is CASTRRAGTQETQYF. The chain has TRBV11-2 and TRBJ2-5, with D possibly being TRBD2 (6 bases). The CDR3 loop spans 15 amino acids. CDR1 is SGHAT, CDR2 FQNNGV, per germline. Deletions cut 7 bases from V and 1 base from J, with 16 bases between.

This clone was observed a few times. This rearrangement joins TRBV6-5 to TRBJ1-5; TRBD1 might be the D (6 bases). CDR3 length: 13 amino acids. Trimming took 6 bases from V and 6 from J, leaving 12 bases between them. CDR1 MNHEY and CDR2 SVGAGI come from the germline V gene. CDR3 in amino acids: CASSRNRAQPQHF. CDR3 sequence (DNA): TGTGCCAGCAGCAGAAACAGGGCTCAGCCCCAGCATTTT.

The V and J genes are TRBV7-2 and TRBJ2-5, with D maybe TRBD1 (5 bases). Germline V gene data show CDR1 as SGHTA and CDR2 as FQGNSA. CDR3 length: 15 residues. The ends were cut back, 5 bases at V and 4 bases at J, with 17 bases in the middle. As DNA, the CDR3 is TGTGCCAGCAGCACCCAAATATTGACAGCAGAGACCCAGTACTTC. Residues: CASSTQILTAETQYF.

The chain is built from TRBV13 and TRBJ2-7, with D possibly TRBD2 on 5 matching bases. CDR1 and CDR2 (germline): PRHDT, FYEKMQ (reference sequence). V was pared by 4 bases and J by 1 base, with 14 bases between. The CDR3 extends over 15 amino acids. CDR3 in DNA: TGTGCCAGCAGCTCCGGACTTGCCCTATCCTACGAGCAGTACTTC. Protein sequence: CASSSGLALSYEQYF.

This chain joins TRBV12-1 and TRBJ1-5. TRBV12-1 is deemed a pseudogene. The CDR3 length is 15 residues. The DNA for the CDR3 is TGTGCCAGCACCTTACGGGGATCCGGCAATCAGCCCCAGCATTTT. It specifies CASTLRGSGNQPQHF.

The chain carries TRBV5-4 and TRBJ2-2, with 13 bases identical to TRBD2. V shed 9 bases and J 2 bases; nucleotides not matched to a gene: 7. This CDR3 is built from 16 residues. Per the germline V gene, CDR1 is SGHNT and CDR2 is YYREEE (reference sequence). The CDR3: CATTSGGALNTGELFF. As DNA, the CDR3 is TGTGCCACAACTAGCGGGGGGGCCTTAAACACCGGGGAGCTGTTTTTT.

The chain recombines TRBV13 with TRBJ2-3; TRBD2 aligns across 8 bases. The CDR3 has 16 amino acids. J was trimmed by 2 bases and V by 5 bases; bases with no gene match: 9. Germline values: CDR1 PRHDT, CDR2 FYEKMQ (reference sequence). The CDR3 region is CASSARGGQATDTQYF. CDR3 DNA sequence: TGTGCCAGCAGCGCCCGGGGGGGGCAAGCCACAGATACGCAGTATTTT. Using reference TRBV13 and TRBJ2-3 for the parts outside the CDR3, the full variable domain is AAGVIQSPRHLIKEKRETATLKCYPIPRHDTVYWYQQGPGQDPQFLISFYEKMQSDKGSIPDRFSAQQFSDYHSELNMSSLELGDSALYFCASSARGGQATDTQYFGPGTRLTVL.

V gene TRBV3-1 (or the pseudogene TRBV3-2) combines with J gene TRBJ1-2; D might be TRBD1 (6 bases). Germline-derived CDR1 and CDR2 are LGHDT and YNNKEL (reference sequence). The CDR3 is made up of 16 amino acids. Trimming took 4 bases from V and 4 from J, leaving 19 bases between them. The CDR3, as DNA: TGTGCCAGCAGCCGCCAGGTCGAATTGACAGGCTATGGCTACACCTTC. It encodes CASSRQVELTGYGYTF.

This rearrangement joins TRBV4-2 to TRBJ1-6; D not certain. The CDR3 length is 16 residues. Trimming shortened V by 0 bases and J by 5 bases, and 11 bases separated the two germline ends. Germline CDR1 is LGHNA and CDR2 is YNFKEQ. CDR3 coding DNA: TGTGCCAGCAGCCAAGATGGAGGGTTCGATAATTCACCCCTCCACTTT. Amino acid sequence: CASSQDGGFDNSPLHF.